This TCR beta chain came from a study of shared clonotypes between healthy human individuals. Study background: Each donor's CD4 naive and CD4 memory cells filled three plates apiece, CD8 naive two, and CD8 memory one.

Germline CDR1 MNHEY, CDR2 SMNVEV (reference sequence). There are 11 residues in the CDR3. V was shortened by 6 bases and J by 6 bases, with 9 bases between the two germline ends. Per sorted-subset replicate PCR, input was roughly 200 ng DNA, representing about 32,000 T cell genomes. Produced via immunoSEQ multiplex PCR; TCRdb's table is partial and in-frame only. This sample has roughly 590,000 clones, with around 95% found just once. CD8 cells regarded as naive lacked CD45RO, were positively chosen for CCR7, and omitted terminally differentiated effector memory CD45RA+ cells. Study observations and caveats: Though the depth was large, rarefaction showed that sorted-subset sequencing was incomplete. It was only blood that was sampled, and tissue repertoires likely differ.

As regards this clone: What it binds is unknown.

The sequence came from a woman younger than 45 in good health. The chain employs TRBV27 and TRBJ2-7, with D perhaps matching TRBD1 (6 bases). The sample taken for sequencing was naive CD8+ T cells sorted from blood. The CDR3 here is CASSPGVEQYF. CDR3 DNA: TGTGCCAGCAGCCCAGGGGTCGAGCAGTACTTC.